This T cell receptor (beta chain) was sequenced during a study of Graves' ophthalmopathy and Graves' hyperthyroidism. Hyperthyroidism was new, under 2 months, in patients aged 18 to 65. This CDR3 region has 12 residues. CDR1 and CDR2 from the germline V gene are MNHNY and SVGAGI (reference sequence). The study's findings and limits: Classification of ophthalmopathy versus stable hyperthyroidism by a 13-signature model yielded roughly 86% sensitivity and around 80% specificity. Sensitivity of approximately 70% and specificity of approximately 72% were achieved by the model that predicted ophthalmopathy progression.

Of note for this clonotype: The antigen is unknown. The junction departs from the called germline gene at one end, perhaps through a read error.

Researchers took RNA transcripts and amplified TCR beta CDR3 regions from them. HTBI primers primed a first-round RT-PCR, and a second-round multiplex PCR followed. TCRdb ran MiXCR on the multiplex PCR reads and lists one entry per CDR3 protein. The sample holds over a million distinct CDR3 sequences, about 40% seen once. The sequencing input was peripheral blood or thyroid tissue (not recorded which). The source is an adult man with Graves' hyperthyroidism. The chain is built from TRBV6-6 and TRBJ1-6; D remains unclear. The CDR3 DNA sequence: TGTGCCAGCAGAGAGGGTAATTCACCCTTCCACTTT. This codes for CASREGNSPFHF.